One sample yielded the 25 T cell receptor beta chains listed below, sequenced in a study of regulatory T cells in long-lasting Graves disease. Library construction for TCR beta used iRepertoire HTBI primers and Arm-PCR of CDR3 regions. A single record per CDR3 protein comes from TCRdb applying MiXCR to the multiplex PCR reads. The sample holds about 560,000 distinct CDR3 sequences, about 15% seen once. Time point defined: newly diagnosed GD, antithyroid drugs for less than 3 months. With RNA extracted from PBMCs as input, the TCR library was made. This sample was also put to use in a study of T cells in Graves' hyperthyroidism and ophthalmopathy.

The source was peripheral blood mononuclear cells (PBMCs), collected at new diagnosis, from a patient treated with antithyroid drugs. The receptors shown here come from a man between 18 and 29 years old with Graves disease.

The chain has TRBV5-1 and TRBJ2-1; 7 nucleotides line up with TRBD2. The trim removed 7 bases at V and 0 bases at J, leaving 10 bases unmatched. CDR3 length: 16 residues. Germline loops: CDR1 SGHRS, CDR2 YFSETQ. The CDR3 here is CASASSGSISYNEQFF. The CDR3 DNA reads as TGCGCCAGCGCGTCTAGCGGCTCGATCTCCTACAATGAGCAGTTCTTC.

The chain is built from TRBV4-1 and TRBJ1-6, with TRBD1 as a possible D gene (5 bases). This CDR3 region has 17 residues. Germline assignment: CDR1 MGHRA and CDR2 YSYEKL. V gave up 4 bases and J gave up 6 bases, with 19 bases separating them. The CDR3, as DNA: TGCGCCAGCAGCCCTGGGGCCCCGAGACAGCTTAATTCACCCCTCCACTTT. This encodes CASSPGAPRQLNSPLHF.

The chain is built from TRBV3-1 and TRBJ2-7, with TRBD2 matching 11 bases. V lost 2 bases, J lost 3 bases, and 12 bases stayed unmatched. The CDR3 contains 18 residues. The germline gives CDR1 LGHDT, CDR2 YNNKEL (reference sequence). CDR3 sequence (DNA): TGTGCCAGCAGCCAACGGGAACTAGCGGGAGCCCCGAGCTACGAGCAGTACTTC. Translation gives CASSQRELAGAPSYEQYF.

The CDR3 DNA is TGTGCCAGCAGTTCACCGAGGAGCGGGAGGGCCCGCGAGCAGTACTTC. Its protein product is CASSSPRSGRAREQYF. V is TRBV28 and J is TRBJ2-7; 10 bases agree with TRBD2. Looked up from germline, CDR1 is MDHEN and CDR2 is SYDVKM. The CDR3 has 16 residues. The trim removed 4 bases at V and 6 bases at J, leaving 12 bases unmatched.

This clonotype was seen repeatedly, ten times or more. The chain is built from TRBV7-9 and TRBJ1-1; D gene unclear. CDR1 and CDR2 from the germline V gene are SEHNR and FQNEAQ (reference sequence). This CDR3 spans 15 amino acids. V lost 11 bases and J 5 bases, leaving 24 bases between the germline ends. This chain's CDR3 is CAGVGQQMWDTEAFF. CDR3 nucleotide sequence: TGTGCCGGGGTCGGTCAGCAAATGTGGGATACTGAAGCTTTCTTT.

This clonotype was seen a few times. The V gene is TRBV3-1, the J gene TRBJ2-1; D remains unclear. The V end lost 1 base, the J end lost 8 bases, and 9 bases lay between the germline ends. Germline-derived CDR1 and CDR2 are LGHDT and YNNKEL (reference sequence). The CDR3 consists of 13 residues. CDR3 region: CASSQVGGHEQFF. The CDR3 DNA is TGTGCCAGCAGCCAAGTTGGTGGCCATGAGCAGTTCTTC.

The chain uses TRBV5-1 and TRBJ2-3; D is possibly TRBD1 (5 bases). Germline V gene sequence: CDR1 SGHRS, CDR2 YFSETQ. The ends were cut back, 4 bases at V and 2 bases at J, with 11 bases in the middle. This CDR3 has 14 residues. The CDR3 DNA sequence: TGCGCCAGCAGCCTAGACAGACCCACAGATACGCAGTATTTT. It translates to CASSLDRPTDTQYF.

The sample holds many counts of this clonotype. This sequence joins TRBV27 and TRBJ2-5; 7 bases are shared with TRBD1. CDR3 length equals 16 residues. After removal of 5 bases from V and 0 bases from J, the junction contained 9 bases not matched to a gene. The germline gives CDR1 MNHEY, CDR2 SMNVEV (reference sequence). The DNA of the CDR3 is TGTGCCAGCAGTCCCTACAGGGGACGCGACCAAGAGACCCAGTACTTC. Its protein is CASSPYRGRDQETQYF.

The rearrangement uses TRBV20-1 and TRBJ2-1; TRBD2 matches 7 bases. After removal of 3 bases from V and 2 bases from J, the junction contained 7 bases not matched to a gene. Germline CDR1 DFQATT, CDR2 SNEGSKA (reference sequence). This CDR3 contains 15 residues. CDR3 region: CSASGAGGTYNEQFF. DNA of the CDR3: TGCAGTGCTAGTGGGGCCGGGGGGACCTACAATGAGCAGTTCTTC.

The genes are TRBV29-1 and TRBJ1-2; perhaps TRBD1 as D (6 bases). CDR1 and CDR2 (germline): SQVTM, ANQGSEA. Trimming removed 3 bases from V and 1 base from J, with 12 bases in between. CDR3 length: 14 amino acids. DNA of the CDR3: TGCAGCGTTGATCCGGCAGGGGTTAACTATGGCTACACCTTC. It is translated as CSVDPAGVNYGYTF.

The CDR3 DNA follows: TGCAGCGTTGCGGGAGGGACCCTTGGGTGGGAAGCTTTCTTT. It translates to CSVAGGTLGWEAFF. The chain combines TRBV29-1 with TRBJ1-1; D is possibly TRBD1 (5 bases). Germline CDR1 is SQVTM and CDR2 is ANQGSEA. CDR3 length equals 14 residues. Trimming shortened V by 4 bases and J by 8 bases, and 20 bases separated the two germline ends.

This clonotype has at least ten counts. V gene TRBV27 combines with J gene TRBJ1-2; D may be TRBD1 (5 bases). CDR3 length: 13 residues. The V end was cut by 6 bases, the J end by 2 bases, with 10 bases between. The germline CDR1 and CDR2 sequences are MNHEY and SMNVEV (reference sequence). The CDR3 reads CASRETANYGYTF. In DNA form, the CDR3 reads TGTGCCAGCAGGGAGACAGCAAACTATGGCTACACCTTC.

Comment on this clonotype: A much larger clone is a single base away; this may be a read error. The V call is TRBV12-3 or TRBV12-4, the J call TRBJ1-1; TRBD1 might be the D (5 bases). Between the trimmed V and J ends, which lost 4 bases and 5 bases, there was a span of 14 bases. The CDR3 has 14 residues. CDR3 DNA: TGTGCCAGCAGTTCACCTGGGGGGGTGACTGAAGCTTTCTTT. This codes for CASSSPGGVTEAFF.

This clonotype has just a few counts. CDR3 loop: CASSFEKRESITGELFF. The CDR3 coding sequence is TGTGCCAGCAGCTTCGAAAAGCGGGAGAGCATCACCGGGGAGCTGTTTTTT. The genes are TRBV13 and TRBJ2-2, with TRBD2 matching 8 bases. V dropped 3 bases and J dropped 4; count of bases not matched to a gene: 10. CDR1 PRHDT and CDR2 FYEKMQ come from the germline V gene (reference sequence). This CDR3 contains 17 residues.

This clonotype has at least ten counts. The chain carries TRBV6-8 and TRBJ1-2, with TRBD1 as a possible D gene (6 bases). The CDR3 loop spans 15 amino acids. Germline loops: CDR1 MNHGY, CDR2 SAAAGT. V gave up 6 bases and J gave up 2 bases, with 16 bases separating them. In DNA, the CDR3 is TGTGCCAGCAGGTACACAGGGACCCGCAACTATGGCTACACCTTC. The encoded protein is CASRYTGTRNYGYTF.

CDR3: CASSPPSIQRNTIYF. The CDR3 DNA is TGTGCCAGCTCACCACCGAGCATCCAACGAAACACCATATATTTT. The chain is built from TRBV18 and TRBJ1-3, with D unresolved. The CDR3 loop spans 15 amino acids. Germline V gives CDR1 KGHSH, CDR2 LQKENI. The V gene lost 0 bases and the J gene lost 5 bases, with 11 bases spanning the gap.

A few counts support this clonotype. The rearrangement joins TRBV4-1 to TRBJ1-1; D is undetermined. The V gene's germline CDR1 is MGHRA and CDR2 YSYEKL. V gave up 0 bases and J gave up 10 bases, with 6 bases separating them. The CDR3 is 11 amino acids. CDR3 sequence reads: CASSQDARAFF. The CDR3 nucleotides are TGCGCCAGCAGCCAAGATGCGCGAGCTTTCTTT.

Note on this clonotype: A much more abundant neighbour one base away suggests this may be a read error. The rearrangement joins TRBV2 to TRBJ1-5; 9 bases are shared with TRBD1. The CDR3 sequence is 14 residues long. CDR1 and CDR2 (germline): SNHLY, FYNNEI. The DNA for the CDR3 is TGTGCCAGCAGTCCCAGGACAGGGGCCCAGCTCCAGCATTTT. This codes for CASSPRTGAQLQHF.

Many counts were recorded for this clonotype. The chain uses TRBV12-3 or TRBV12-4 and TRBJ2-1, with D possibly being TRBD1 (7 bases). The CDR3 contains 14 residues. V dropped 5 bases and J dropped 4 bases, with 12 bases sitting between them. CDR3 DNA sequence: TGTGCCAGCAGTGGCGGGACAGCTTACAATGAGCAGTTCTTC. As protein: CASSGGTAYNEQFF.

The chain has TRBV7-3 and TRBJ2-2; 11 nucleotides match TRBD2. V gave up 4 bases and J gave up 6 bases; unmatched junction bases: 4. The CDR3 contains 15 residues. CDR1 is SGHTA, CDR2 FQGTGA, per germline. The CDR3 DNA reads as TGTGCCAGCAGCTCAACTAGCGGGAGAGCCGGGGAGCTGTTTTTT. It encodes CASSSTSGRAGELFF.

The chain has TRBV15 and TRBJ2-1; tentatively, D is TRBD1 (5 bases). CDR3 length: 12 amino acids. In germline, CDR1 is LNHNV, CDR2 YYDKDF (reference sequence). Trimming removed 9 bases at V and 8 bases at J, with 14 bases between. The CDR3 loop reads CATGPFGDEQFF. In nucleotides, the CDR3 is TGTGCCACGGGGCCATTCGGCGATGAGCAGTTCTTC.

This clonotype was counted ten times or more. The CDR3 is CASSLSQTVTYEQYF. The CDR3 coding sequence is TGTGCCAGCAGCTTATCCCAGACAGTAACCTACGAGCAGTACTTC. This sequence joins TRBV11-2 and TRBJ2-7, with D possibly being TRBD1 (5 bases). Germline V gene lookup returns CDR1 SGHAT and CDR2 FQNNGV. Trimming cost V 2 bases and J 2 bases, with 13 bases left between them. CDR3 length: 15 residues.

J is TRBJ2-1 and V is TRBV11-2, with TRBD2 matching 11 bases. CDR3 length: 14 residues. CDR1 is SGHAT, CDR2 FQNNGV, per germline. Trimming cost V 6 bases and J 4 bases; bases outside gene matches: 2. The CDR3 DNA reads as TGTGCCAGCAGACTAGCGGGAGTGTACAATGAGCAGTTCTTC. It yields the protein CASRLAGVYNEQFF.

This clonotype was counted ten times or more. This chain uses TRBV2 with TRBJ1-1, with D unclear. V lost 4 bases and J 1 base, leaving 10 bases between the germline ends. The V gene's germline CDR1 is SNHLY and CDR2 FYNNEI. This CDR3 is 14 amino acids long. The CDR3 DNA reads as TGTGCCAGCAGTGTATCGAGGAGGAACACTGAAGCTTTCTTT. It is translated as CASSVSRRNTEAFF. Filled out from reference TRBV2 and TRBJ1-1, the complete variable domain reads EPEVTQTPSHQVTQMGQEVILRCVPISNHLYFYWYRQILGQKVEFLVSFYNNEISEKSEIFDDQFSVERPDGSNFTLKIRSTKLEDSAMYFCASSVSRRNTEAFFGQGTRLTVV.

The genes are TRBV3-1 and TRBJ2-7; tentative D call: TRBD1 (6 bases). The CDR3 loop spans 15 amino acids. Per germline, CDR1 LGHDT and CDR2 YNNKEL (reference sequence). V was trimmed by 0 bases and J by 3 bases, leaving 12 bases between them. CDR3 coding DNA: TGTGCCAGCAGCCAAGACCCGGGACAATTCTACGAGCAGTACTTC. It translates to CASSQDPGQFYEQYF.